This T cell receptor (beta chain) emerged from a study of blood T cell repertoires in COVID-19 (dated by TCRdb to 2020 to 2021). Broadly, across the study: Samples covering the acute and convalescent phases of COVID-19 were provided by collaborators in the United States, Italy and Spain. The material from the prospective study consisted of cDNA or gDNA derived from T cells, B-cell-depleted T cells, or PBMCs. The dataset comprised deeply sampled blood TCRbeta repertoires from subjects exposed to, actively infected with, or recovered from COVID-19. The repertoires were released in a freely available public database intended as a resource for research on the immune response to SARS-CoV-2. Samples were obtained from the ongoing ImmuneRACE study (first 160 participants) and from about 1,300 subjects provided by 6 global collaborators. Nearly every sample came with metadata listing a de-identified subject ID, COVID-19 status, age in years and sex. HLA class I and class II types, where available, came from metadata supplied by the sample provider rather than from assay-based typing. What the work shows at the level of the full study, not this receptor alone: How much clinical and demographic metadata was included differed by source and by participant, and the metadata was provided uncurated.

Each collaborating institution followed its own protocols to collect whole blood in K2EDTA tubes. For TCRbeta analysis, collaborators shipped samples in one of three forms: frozen whole blood, isolated PBMCs, or DNA extracted from either of those sample types. A note on this clone: Its antigen is unknown. Base qualities are not at hand, and no much larger clone is one base apart. The sample holds other DNA sequences that translate to the same CDR3.

The immunoSEQ Assay, a bias-controlled multiplex PCR, was used to amplify TCRbeta CDR3 regions from genomic DNA. The authors processed their data as follows. Within the assay, amplification of reference gene primers was used to estimate how many nucleated cells each sample contained. To quantify the absolute abundance of each unique TCRbeta CDR3 rearrangement, sequence reads were collapsed and filtered. For each sample, productive Simpson clonality was calculated as the square root of Simpson's diversity index over productive rearrangements. This immuneACCESS table, as held by TCRdb, lists in-frame sequences with V and J called but not all clones. Of the missing ones, under half trace to an unresolved V gene in checked studies; the others have no known cause. V, J and clone size are taken as reported in that table, and D and trimming were inferred from the DNA itself. The sample yields about 140,000 clones; over 65% were counted once. The ten most abundant clones make up around 4.8% of the sample.

CDR1 LNHNV and CDR2 YYDKDF were looked up in the germline V gene (reference sequence). Inclusive of the bounding cysteine and phenylalanine, the CDR3 is 13 residues long. Of all the DNA, just the CDR3 is kept, 39 bases in frame from base 1. Trimming leaves V shorter by 3 bases and J shorter by 4 bases, with the junction holding 2 bases beyond the gene matches. Sequencing input: peripheral blood. The chain was built from TRBV15 and TRBJ1-1; 7 bases in the middle match TRBD1. The receptor was isolated from a woman aged 80 or older with active or convalescent COVID-19. CDR3 protein: CATSSPGGTEAFF. At the DNA level, the sequence is TGTGCCACCAGCAGCCCAGGGGGCACTGAAGCTTTCTTT.